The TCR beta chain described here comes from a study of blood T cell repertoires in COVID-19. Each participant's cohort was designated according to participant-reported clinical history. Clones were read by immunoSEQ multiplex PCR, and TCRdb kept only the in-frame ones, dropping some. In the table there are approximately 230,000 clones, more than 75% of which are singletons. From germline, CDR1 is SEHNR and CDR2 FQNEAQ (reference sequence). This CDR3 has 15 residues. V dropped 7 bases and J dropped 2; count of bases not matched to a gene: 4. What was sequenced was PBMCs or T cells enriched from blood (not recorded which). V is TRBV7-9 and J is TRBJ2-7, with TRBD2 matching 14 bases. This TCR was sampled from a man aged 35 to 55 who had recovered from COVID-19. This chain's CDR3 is CASNRLAGGPYEQYF. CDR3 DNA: TGTGCCAGCAACAGACTAGCGGGGGGGCCCTACGAGCAGTACTTC.